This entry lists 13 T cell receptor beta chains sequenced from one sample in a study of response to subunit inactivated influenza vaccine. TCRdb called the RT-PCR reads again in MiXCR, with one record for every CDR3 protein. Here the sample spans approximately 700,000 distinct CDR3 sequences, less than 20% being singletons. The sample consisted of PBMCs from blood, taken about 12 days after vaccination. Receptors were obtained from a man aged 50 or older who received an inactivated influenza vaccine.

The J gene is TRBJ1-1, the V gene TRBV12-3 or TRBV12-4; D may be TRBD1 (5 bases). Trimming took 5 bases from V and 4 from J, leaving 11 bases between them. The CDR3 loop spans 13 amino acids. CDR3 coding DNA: TGTGCCAGCAGTCAGGGAATGGGCACTGAAGCTTTCTTT. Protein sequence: CASSQGMGTEAFF.

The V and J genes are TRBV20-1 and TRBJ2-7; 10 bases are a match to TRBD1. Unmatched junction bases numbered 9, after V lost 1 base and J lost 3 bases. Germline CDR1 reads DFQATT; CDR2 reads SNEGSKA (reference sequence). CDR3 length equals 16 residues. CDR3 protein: CSARVLFDRGLYEQYF. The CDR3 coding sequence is TGCAGTGCTAGAGTACTATTCGACAGGGGGCTCTACGAGCAGTACTTC.

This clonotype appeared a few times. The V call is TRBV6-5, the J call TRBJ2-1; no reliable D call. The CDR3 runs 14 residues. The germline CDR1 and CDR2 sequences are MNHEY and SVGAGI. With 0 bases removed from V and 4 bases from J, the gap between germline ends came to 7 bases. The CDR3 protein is CASSYSNEYNEQFF. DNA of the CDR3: TGTGCCAGCAGTTACTCGAACGAGTACAATGAGCAGTTCTTC.

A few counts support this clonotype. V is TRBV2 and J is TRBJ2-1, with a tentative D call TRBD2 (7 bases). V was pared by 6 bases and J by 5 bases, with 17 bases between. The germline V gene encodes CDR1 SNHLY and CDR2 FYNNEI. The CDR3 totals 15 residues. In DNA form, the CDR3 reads TGTGCCAGCAGCCGGGGGGCCTCAAAGAACAATGAGCAGTTCTTC. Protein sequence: CASSRGASKNNEQFF.

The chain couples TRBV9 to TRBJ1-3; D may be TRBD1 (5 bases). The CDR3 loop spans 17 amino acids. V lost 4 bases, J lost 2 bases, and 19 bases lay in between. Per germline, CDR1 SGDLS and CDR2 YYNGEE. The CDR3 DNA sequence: TGTGCCAGCAGCCCTCACCAACCAGGGTCTGCTGGAAACACCATATATTTT. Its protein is CASSPHQPGSAGNTIYF.

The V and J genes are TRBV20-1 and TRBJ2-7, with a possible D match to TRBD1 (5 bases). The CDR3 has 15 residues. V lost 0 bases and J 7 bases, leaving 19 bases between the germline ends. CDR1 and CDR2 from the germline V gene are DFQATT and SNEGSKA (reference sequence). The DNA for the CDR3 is TGCAGTGCTAGAGAACAGGACCGCTTTAAGAGGGAGCAGTACTTC. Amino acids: CSAREQDRFKREQYF.

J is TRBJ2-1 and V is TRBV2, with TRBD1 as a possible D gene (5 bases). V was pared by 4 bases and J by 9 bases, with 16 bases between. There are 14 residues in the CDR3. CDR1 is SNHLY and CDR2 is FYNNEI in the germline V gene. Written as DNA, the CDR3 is TGTGCCAGCAGTGTGGGGCAGATCCGGCTTGAGCAGTTCTTC. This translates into CASSVGQIRLEQFF.

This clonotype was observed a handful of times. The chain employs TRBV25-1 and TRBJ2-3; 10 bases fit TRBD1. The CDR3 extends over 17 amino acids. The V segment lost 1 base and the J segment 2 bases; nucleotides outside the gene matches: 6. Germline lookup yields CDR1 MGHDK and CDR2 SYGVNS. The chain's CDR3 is CASSEFLGQGITDTQYF. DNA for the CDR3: TGTGCCAGCAGTGAATTTCTGGGACAGGGGATCACAGATACGCAGTATTTT.

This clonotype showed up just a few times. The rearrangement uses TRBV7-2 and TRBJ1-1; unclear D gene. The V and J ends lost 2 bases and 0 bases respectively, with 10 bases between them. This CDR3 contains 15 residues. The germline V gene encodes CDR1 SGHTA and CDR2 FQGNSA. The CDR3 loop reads CASSLSTSVNTEAFF. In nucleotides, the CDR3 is TGTGCCAGCAGCTTATCGACAAGCGTGAACACTGAAGCTTTCTTT.

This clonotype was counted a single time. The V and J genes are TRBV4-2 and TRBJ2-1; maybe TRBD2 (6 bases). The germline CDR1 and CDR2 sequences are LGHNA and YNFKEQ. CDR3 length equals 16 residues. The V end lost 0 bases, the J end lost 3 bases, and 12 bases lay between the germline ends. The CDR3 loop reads CASSQEYSGFYNEQFF. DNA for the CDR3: TGTGCCAGCAGCCAAGAATACAGCGGGTTCTACAATGAGCAGTTCTTC.

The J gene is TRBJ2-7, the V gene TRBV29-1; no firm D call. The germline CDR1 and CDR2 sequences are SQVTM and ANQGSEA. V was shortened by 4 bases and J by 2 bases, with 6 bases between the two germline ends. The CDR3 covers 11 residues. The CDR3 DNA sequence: TGCAGCGTTGGAACGGCCTACGAGCAGTACTTC. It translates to CSVGTAYEQYF.

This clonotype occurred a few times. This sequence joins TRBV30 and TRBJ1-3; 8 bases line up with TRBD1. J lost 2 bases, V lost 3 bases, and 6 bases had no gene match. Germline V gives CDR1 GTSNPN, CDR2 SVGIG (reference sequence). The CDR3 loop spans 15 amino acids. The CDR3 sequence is CAWSWTGIAGNTIYF. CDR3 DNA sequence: TGTGCCTGGAGCTGGACAGGGATTGCTGGAAACACCATATATTTT.

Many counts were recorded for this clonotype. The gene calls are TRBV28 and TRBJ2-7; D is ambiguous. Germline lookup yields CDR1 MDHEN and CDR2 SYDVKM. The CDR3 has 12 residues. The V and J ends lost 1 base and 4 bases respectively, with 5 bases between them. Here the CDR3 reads CASSLSAYEQYF. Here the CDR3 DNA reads TGTGCCAGCAGTTTATCTGCTTACGAGCAGTACTTC.